This record concerns one T cell receptor beta chain sequence. The CDR3 runs to 16 residues. V was pared by 5 bases and J by 2 bases, with 9 bases of the junction left unmatched. The germline V gene encodes CDR1 WNHNN and CDR2 SYGVQD (reference sequence). These data belong to a study of blood T cell repertoires in COVID-19. In the original analysis: From reference gene primer amplification, estimates of nucleated cell counts were derived. TCRdb keeps only in-frame clones here, not all; method: immunoSEQ multiplex PCR. Clone size and the V and J calls come from that table; the DNA yielded D and trimming. Among fewer than 30,000 clones listed, about three quarters were seen once.

The sequenced sample consisted of peripheral blood. The rearrangement uses TRBV10-1 and TRBJ2-3, with TRBD1 matching 8 bases. The receptor was isolated from a boy younger than 10 with active or convalescent COVID-19. The CDR3, as DNA: TGCGCCAGCAGTATGACAGGGGACCTTATCACAGATACGCAGTATTTT. The encoded protein is CASSMTGDLITDTQYF.